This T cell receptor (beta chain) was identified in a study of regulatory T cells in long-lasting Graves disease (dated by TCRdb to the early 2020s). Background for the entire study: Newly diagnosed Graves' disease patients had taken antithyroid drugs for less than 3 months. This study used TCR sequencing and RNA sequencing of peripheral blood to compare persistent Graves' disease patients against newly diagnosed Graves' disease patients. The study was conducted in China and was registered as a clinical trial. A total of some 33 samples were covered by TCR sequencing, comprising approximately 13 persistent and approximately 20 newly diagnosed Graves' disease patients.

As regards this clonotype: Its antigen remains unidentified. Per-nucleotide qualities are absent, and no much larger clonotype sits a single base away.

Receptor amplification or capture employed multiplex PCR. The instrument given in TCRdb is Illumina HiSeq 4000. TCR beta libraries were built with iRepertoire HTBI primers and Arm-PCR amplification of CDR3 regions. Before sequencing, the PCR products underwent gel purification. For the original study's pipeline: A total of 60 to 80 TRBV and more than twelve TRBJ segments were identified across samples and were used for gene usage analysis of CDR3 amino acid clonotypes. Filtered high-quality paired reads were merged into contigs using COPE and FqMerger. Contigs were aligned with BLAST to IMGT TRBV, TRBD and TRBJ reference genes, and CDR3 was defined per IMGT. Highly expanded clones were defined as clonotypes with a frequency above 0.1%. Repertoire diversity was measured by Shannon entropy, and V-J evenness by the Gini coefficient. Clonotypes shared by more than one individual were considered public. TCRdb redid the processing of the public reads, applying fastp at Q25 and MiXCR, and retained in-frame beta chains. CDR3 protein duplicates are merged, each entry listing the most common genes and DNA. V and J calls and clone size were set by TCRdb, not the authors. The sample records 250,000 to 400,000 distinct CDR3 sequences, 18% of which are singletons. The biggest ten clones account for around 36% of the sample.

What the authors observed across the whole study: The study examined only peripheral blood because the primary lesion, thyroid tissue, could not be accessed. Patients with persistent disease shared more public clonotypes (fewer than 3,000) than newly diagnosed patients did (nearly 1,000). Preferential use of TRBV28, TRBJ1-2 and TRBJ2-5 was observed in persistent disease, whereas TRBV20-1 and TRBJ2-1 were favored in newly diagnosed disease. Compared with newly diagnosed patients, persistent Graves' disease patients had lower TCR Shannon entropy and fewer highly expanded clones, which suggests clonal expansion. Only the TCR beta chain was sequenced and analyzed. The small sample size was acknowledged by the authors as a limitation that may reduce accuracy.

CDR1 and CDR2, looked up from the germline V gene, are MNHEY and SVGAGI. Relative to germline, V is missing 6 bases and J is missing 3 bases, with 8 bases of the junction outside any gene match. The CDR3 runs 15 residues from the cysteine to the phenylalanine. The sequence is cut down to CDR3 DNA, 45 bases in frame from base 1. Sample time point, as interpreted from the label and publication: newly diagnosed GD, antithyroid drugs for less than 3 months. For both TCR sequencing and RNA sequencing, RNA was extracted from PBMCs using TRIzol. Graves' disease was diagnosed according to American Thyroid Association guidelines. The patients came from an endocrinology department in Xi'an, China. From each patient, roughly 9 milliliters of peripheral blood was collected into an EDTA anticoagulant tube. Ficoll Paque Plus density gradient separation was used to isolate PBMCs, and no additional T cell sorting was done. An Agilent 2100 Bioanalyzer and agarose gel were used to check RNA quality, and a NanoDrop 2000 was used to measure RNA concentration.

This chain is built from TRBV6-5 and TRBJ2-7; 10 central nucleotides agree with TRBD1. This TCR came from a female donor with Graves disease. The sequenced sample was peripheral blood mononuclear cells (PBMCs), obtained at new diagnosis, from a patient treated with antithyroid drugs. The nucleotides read TGTGCCAGCAGGTACGGGACAGGGGATCGCTACGAGCAGTACTTC. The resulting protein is CASRYGTGDRYEQYF.